This T cell receptor (beta chain) appears in the sequencing data of a study of T cell responses to AZD1222 COVID-19 vaccine. Across the study: The analysis combined second doses at about 4 or about 12 weeks. General study points: Donors were mostly white British, more females; clonal diversity possibly underestimated.

The assay was immunoSEQ multiplex PCR, and TCRdb's table has in-frame clones only and misses some. The sample has 150,000 to 200,000 clones, around 90% seen once. As regards this clone: Its specificity is unknown.

The source of this sequence is an adult in good health. The specimen was peripheral blood, collected on day 0 of AZD1222 vaccination.

Here the CDR3 DNA reads TGTGCCAGCGGGCGGGAGAAGTACGAGCAGTACTTC. Encoded protein: CASGREKYEQYF. The chain has TRBV11-2 and TRBJ2-7; 7 bases agree with TRBD2. V shed 8 bases, J shed 4 bases, and the junction held 5 bases outside the gene matches. The CDR3 covers 12 residues. In germline, CDR1 is SGHAT, CDR2 FQNNGV. Full variable domain (outside the CDR3, taken from reference TRBV11-2 and TRBJ2-7): EAGVAQSPRYKIIEKRQSVAFWCNPISGHATLYWYQQILGQGPKLLIQFQNNGVVDDSQLPKDRFSAERLKGVDSTLKIQPAKLEDSAVYLCASGREKYEQYFGPGTRLTVT.